The 31 T cell receptor beta chains presented below share a single source sample, sequenced in a study of lymphopenia after photon versus proton radiotherapy. Data came from immunoSEQ multiplex PCR; TCRdb stores just in-frame clones and leaves some out. Among about 25,000 clones listed, roughly 80% were seen once. The sample was peripheral blood, taken from a patient treated with photon-based radiotherapy. The receptors were gathered from a woman between 50 and 59 years old with pancreatic cancer.

Concerning this clone itself: Other nucleotide sequences from this sample produce the same CDR3. The V gene is TRBV9, the J gene TRBJ2-1; 13 bases fit TRBD2. This CDR3 spans 15 amino acids. Trimming took 2 bases from V and 6 from J; bases not matched to a gene: 2. Germline V CDR1 and CDR2: SGDLS, YYNGEE. The CDR3: CASSVWTSGSNEQFF. CDR3 DNA sequence: TGTGCCAGCAGCGTTTGGACTAGCGGGAGCAATGAGCAGTTCTTC.

The J gene is TRBJ1-5, the V gene TRBV7-6; possible D gene TRBD1, 6 bases. Trimming left V 3 bases short and J 6 bases short, with 15 bases between. In germline, CDR1 is SGHVS, CDR2 FNYEAQ. This CDR3 is built from 15 residues. CDR3 amino acids: CASSLEAQGSQPQHF. DNA of the CDR3: TGTGCCAGCAGCTTGGAAGCACAGGGAAGTCAGCCCCAGCATTTT.

The chain employs TRBV19 and TRBJ2-5, with 10 bases fitting TRBD2. Germline V lookup: CDR1 LNHDA, CDR2 SQIVND (reference sequence). Unmatched junction bases numbered 10, after V lost 5 bases and J lost 4 bases. The CDR3 runs to 16 residues. The CDR3 is CASSPASGSGRETQYF. The DNA for the CDR3 is TGTGCCAGTAGTCCGGCTAGCGGGAGCGGTAGAGAGACCCAGTACTTC. The full variable domain, rest sourced from reference TRBV19 and TRBJ2-5, is DGGITQSPKYLFRKEGQNVTLSCEQNLNHDAMYWYRQDPGQGLRLIYYSQIVNDFQKGDIAEGYSVSREKKESFPLTVTSAQKNPTAFYLCASSPASGSGRETQYFGPGTRLLVL.

V is TRBV9 and J is TRBJ2-3; TRBD1 agrees at 9 bases. CDR3 length: 16 residues. The germline V gene encodes CDR1 SGDLS and CDR2 YYNGEE. V shed 3 bases and J 2 bases; nucleotides not matched to a gene: 7. The chain's CDR3 is CASSEPGQGFTDTQYF. The DNA for the CDR3 is TGTGCCAGCAGCGAGCCGGGACAGGGATTCACAGATACGCAGTATTTT.

The genes are TRBV18 and TRBJ2-7; 12 nucleotides agree with TRBD2. The CDR3 totals 14 residues. Per germline, CDR1 KGHSH and CDR2 LQKENI. V lost 6 bases and J lost 5; bases outside the gene matches: 5. The CDR3 sequence is CASSPGTSGHEQYF. The CDR3, as DNA: TGTGCCAGCTCCCCCGGGACTAGCGGGCACGAGCAGTACTTC.

The chain employs TRBV5-1 and TRBJ1-5; D perhaps matches TRBD1 (6 bases). The CDR3 is 15 residues long. V shed 0 bases and J shed 7 bases, with 14 bases lying between them. In germline, CDR1 is SGHRS, CDR2 YFSETQ. CDR3 nucleotide sequence: TGCGCCAGCAGCTTGGCCGGGGGCGCCGAGCAGCCCCAGCATTTT. This translates into CASSLAGGAEQPQHF. The full variable domain, rest sourced from reference TRBV5-1 and TRBJ1-5, is KAGVTQTPRYLIKTRGQQVTLSCSPISGHRSVSWYQQTPGQGLQFLFEYFSETQRNKGNFPGRFSGRQFSNSRSEMNVSTLELGDSALYLCASSLAGGAEQPQHFGDGTRLSIL.

This clone has more than one count but fewer than ten. The chain links TRBV6-5 to TRBJ2-1, with D tentatively TRBD1 (6 bases). CDR3 length equals 16 residues. Trimming removed 2 bases from V and 0 bases from J, with 11 bases in between. Germline V gives CDR1 MNHEY, CDR2 SVGAGI. The CDR3 DNA reads TGTGCCAGCAGTTACGACGACAGGAGCTCCTACAATGAGCAGTTCTTC. Translation gives CASSYDDRSSYNEQFF.

The rearrangement uses TRBV29-1 and TRBJ2-5; 9 bases are a match to TRBD2. J was trimmed by 2 bases and V by 0 bases; bases with no gene match: 10. Per the germline V gene, CDR1 is SQVTM and CDR2 is ANQGSEA. CDR3 size: 17 residues. CDR3 bases: TGCAGCGTTGAAGATCGAAGGCGGGAGGGCCCGCAAGAGACCCAGTACTTC. Its translation is CSVEDRRREGPQETQYF.

This chain joins TRBV7-3 and TRBJ2-5; D gene uncertain. Germline CDR1 is SGHTA and CDR2 is FQGTGA. The CDR3 spans 13 residues. V was cut by 1 base and J by 1 base, with 4 bases left in between. The CDR3, as DNA: TGTGCCAGCAGCTTAATGGGCCAAGAGACCCAGTACTTC. This encodes CASSLMGQETQYF. The entire variable domain, with the rest obtained from reference TRBV7-3 and TRBJ2-5, is as follows: GAGVSQTPSNKVTEKGKYVELRCDPISGHTALYWYRQSLGQGPEFLIYFQGTGAADDSGLPNDRFFAVRPEGSVSTLKIQRTERGDSAVYLCASSLMGQETQYFGPGTRLLVL.

V gene TRBV6-5 combines with J gene TRBJ1-6; TRBD1 aligns across 9 bases. V was clipped by 1 base and J by 8 bases; unmatched bases: 3. In germline, CDR1 is MNHEY, CDR2 SVGAGI. The CDR3 has 15 residues. The CDR3 region has the DNA TGTGCCAGCAGTTACTTTACAGGGGGCGATTCACCCCTCCACTTT. This gives the protein CASSYFTGGDSPLHF.

V usage is TRBV28 and J usage is TRBJ2-2; tentative D call: TRBD2 (5 bases). Per the germline V gene, CDR1 is MDHEN and CDR2 is SYDVKM. This CDR3 is built from 17 residues. With 2 bases removed from V and 6 bases from J, the gap between germline ends came to 19 bases. CDR3 bases: TGTGCCAGCAGTTTACCCCGGGCCGAATCGAGGGCCGGGGAGCTGTTTTTT. Encoded protein: CASSLPRAESRAGELFF. Supplemented by reference TRBV28 and TRBJ2-2, the full variable domain reads DVKVTQSSRYLVKRTGEKVFLECVQDMDHENMFWYRQDPGLGLRLIYFSYDVKMKEKGDIPEGYSVSREKKERFSLILESASTNQTSMYLCASSLPRAESRAGELFFGEGSRLTVL.

The chain recombines TRBV30 with TRBJ2-2; D is possibly TRBD2 (6 bases). V lost 3 bases, J lost 5 bases, and 16 bases lay in between. This CDR3 comprises 15 residues. Germline CDR1 is GTSNPN and CDR2 is SVGIG (reference sequence). The CDR3: CAWRSTGSETGELFF. In DNA, the CDR3 is TGTGCCTGGAGGTCAACCGGGAGCGAGACCGGGGAGCTGTTTTTT.

This clone was counted only a few times. This chain connects TRBV7-2 to TRBJ1-5; D is undetermined. Germline-derived CDR1 and CDR2 are SGHTA and FQGNSA. This CDR3 comprises 13 residues. The V end was cut by 1 base, the J end by 3 bases, with 4 bases between. CDR3 in DNA: TGTGCCAGCAGCTTAGAATTCAATCAGCCCCAGCATTTT. Translation gives CASSLEFNQPQHF.

J is TRBJ2-7 and V is TRBV5-1; 11 positions agree with TRBD2. Per germline, CDR1 SGHRS and CDR2 YFSETQ. There are 15 residues in the CDR3. Losses at the gene ends were 3 bases for V and 0 bases for J; bases not matched to a gene: 2. The CDR3 spells CASSSGTSGSYEQYF. As DNA, the CDR3 is TGCGCCAGCAGCTCGGGGACTAGCGGCTCCTACGAGCAGTACTTC. The whole variable domain, filled in from reference TRBV5-1 and TRBJ2-7, reads KAGVTQTPRYLIKTRGQQVTLSCSPISGHRSVSWYQQTPGQGLQFLFEYFSETQRNKGNFPGRFSGRQFSNSRSEMNVSTLELGDSALYLCASSSGTSGSYEQYFGPGTRLTVT.

This chain uses TRBV9 with TRBJ2-7, with TRBD2 matching 8 bases. Losses at the gene ends were 4 bases for V and 3 bases for J; bases not matched to a gene: 9. CDR3 length: 15 amino acids. The germline gives CDR1 SGDLS, CDR2 YYNGEE. The CDR3 region is CASSPVLAGGYEQYF. The CDR3 nucleotides read TGTGCCAGCAGCCCCGTGCTAGCGGGTGGCTACGAGCAGTACTTC.

The V and J genes are TRBV7-3 and TRBJ2-3, with 9 bases identical to TRBD2. Germline V lookup: CDR1 SGHTA, CDR2 FQGTGA. This CDR3 is 14 amino acids long. The ends lost 5 bases at V and 2 bases at J; junction bases unmatched: 2. The DNA of the CDR3 is TGTGCCAGCAGCCTGGGACTAGCCACAGATACGCAGTATTTT. Its protein product is CASSLGLATDTQYF.

The rearrangement links TRBV11-2 to TRBJ2-7, with D tentatively TRBD1 (5 bases). The CDR3 has 14 residues. V lost 6 bases, J lost 4 bases, and 16 bases lay in between. Germline lookup yields CDR1 SGHAT and CDR2 FQNNGV. The CDR3 here is CASRKLRAQYEQYF. CDR3 DNA: TGTGCCAGCAGAAAGCTCAGGGCCCAATACGAGCAGTACTTC.

The chain recombines TRBV2 with TRBJ2-1; TRBD2 agrees at 14 bases. The CDR3 spans 15 residues. The germline gives CDR1 SNHLY, CDR2 FYNNEI. The trim removed 6 bases at V and 9 bases at J, leaving 7 bases unmatched. The CDR3 DNA is TGTGCCAGCAGACCGACTAGCGGGAGGGCCGGTGAGCAGTTCTTC. Its protein product is CASRPTSGRAGEQFF.

The V call is TRBV7-8, the J call TRBJ2-1; 9 bases match TRBD2. The CDR3 runs 16 residues. Germline V gene sequence: CDR1 SGHVS, CDR2 FQNEAQ. The J segment lost 8 bases and the V segment lost 5 bases, leaving 13 bases of the junction unmatched. The DNA of the CDR3 is TGTGCCAGCAGCCCCAGGCCGGGACTAGCATACGATGAGCAGTTCTTC. This gives the protein CASSPRPGLAYDEQFF.

This clone occurred once. This chain joins TRBV4-3 and TRBJ2-7; maybe TRBD2 (6 bases). This CDR3 has 13 residues. The V end lost 0 bases, the J end lost 7 bases, and 10 bases lay between the germline ends. The germline CDR1 and CDR2 sequences are LGHNA and YSLEER. CDR3 amino acids: CASSQDPSGEQYF. CDR3 nucleotides: TGCGCCAGCAGCCAAGATCCCAGCGGGGAGCAGTACTTC.

This sequence joins TRBV28 and TRBJ1-2; D gene ambiguous. Germline CDR1 reads MDHEN; CDR2 reads SYDVKM. This CDR3 comprises 13 residues. The V and J ends lost 5 bases and 4 bases respectively, with 11 bases between them. The CDR3 protein is CASSPPRGYGYTF. CDR3 coding DNA: TGTGCCAGCAGTCCCCCACGAGGCTATGGCTACACCTTC.

V gene TRBV28 combines with J gene TRBJ2-7; D call uncertain. Trimming cost V 6 bases and J 0 bases, with 15 bases left between them. The CDR3 totals 15 residues. Per the germline V gene, CDR1 is MDHEN and CDR2 is SYDVKM. CDR3 coding DNA: TGTGCCAGCAGCATAGGGCCAAAGAGCTCCTACGAGCAGTACTTC. It codes for CASSIGPKSSYEQYF. The variable domain in full, completed from reference TRBV28 and TRBJ2-7, reads DVKVTQSSRYLVKRTGEKVFLECVQDMDHENMFWYRQDPGLGLRLIYFSYDVKMKEKGDIPEGYSVSREKKERFSLILESASTNQTSMYLCASSIGPKSSYEQYFGPGTRLTVT.

J is TRBJ2-7 and V is TRBV28, with TRBD2 matching 14 bases. The CDR3 length is 17 residues. V was pared by 4 bases and J by 6 bases, with 11 bases of the junction left unmatched. The V gene's germline CDR1 is MDHEN and CDR2 SYDVKM. CDR3 coding DNA: TGTGCCAGCAGTTCCGGCCCGACTAGCGGGAGGGCGGGCGAGCAGTACTTC. This translates into CASSSGPTSGRAGEQYF.

This sequence joins TRBV30 and TRBJ1-2, with D possibly TRBD1 on 6 matching bases. Trimming removed 0 bases at V and 7 bases at J, with 18 bases between. There are 15 residues in the CDR3. CDR1 is GTSNPN, CDR2 SVGIG, per germline (reference sequence). The CDR3 is CAWSVAAGVYGGYTF. The DNA for the CDR3 is TGTGCCTGGAGTGTCGCGGCAGGGGTTTACGGTGGCTACACCTTC.

This chain connects TRBV5-6 to TRBJ2-1; D is undetermined. This CDR3 contains 12 residues. Germline V gives CDR1 SGHDT, CDR2 YYEEEE. V lost 0 bases, J lost 10 bases, and 8 bases lay in between. CDR3 residues: CASSLGWAEQFF. The CDR3 bases are TGTGCCAGCAGCTTGGGGTGGGCAGAGCAGTTCTTC.

The chain recombines TRBV9 with TRBJ2-1; D is perhaps TRBD2 (6 bases). Germline-derived CDR1 and CDR2 are SGDLS and YYNGEE. The CDR3 runs to 15 residues. The V end was cut by 6 bases, the J end by 0 bases, with 13 bases between. The CDR3 DNA is TGTGCCAGCACCTCGGGACTCAGCTCCTACAATGAGCAGTTCTTC. Translation: CASTSGLSSYNEQFF. Full variable domain (missing parts from reference TRBV9 and TRBJ2-1): DSGVTQTPKHLITATGQRVTLRCSPRSGDLSVYWYQQSLDQGLQFLIQYYNGEERAKGNILERFSAQQFPDLHSELNLSSLELGDSALYFCASTSGLSSYNEQFFGPGTRLTVL.

The genes are TRBV6-5 and TRBJ2-4, with 7 bases fitting TRBD1. The CDR3 totals 13 residues. Trimming removed 5 bases from V and 7 bases from J; junction bases left unmatched: 5. CDR1 MNHEY and CDR2 SVGAGI come from the germline V gene. The CDR3 is CASSPTGQNIQYF. DNA for the CDR3: TGTGCCAGCAGTCCTACGGGACAGAACATTCAGTACTTC.

The rearrangement links TRBV4-3 to TRBJ2-2; 9 bases are shared with TRBD2. V trimming: 1 base; J trimming: 5 bases; junction bases outside the gene matches: 8. Looked up from germline, CDR1 is LGHNA and CDR2 is YSLEER. The CDR3 runs 17 residues. CDR3 coding DNA: TGCGCCAGCAGCCAAGGGGGGACTAGCTCCTTAACCGGGGAGCTGTTTTTT. Encoded protein: CASSQGGTSSLTGELFF.

The rearrangement joins TRBV4-3 to TRBJ2-3; D is uncertain. V dropped 0 bases and J dropped 2 bases, with 9 bases sitting between them. Germline V gene lookup returns CDR1 LGHNA and CDR2 YSLEER. The CDR3 spans 15 residues. The CDR3 nucleotides are TGCGCCAGCAGCCAAGACCCCACTATCACAGATACGCAGTATTTT. It yields the protein CASSQDPTITDTQYF.

The rearrangement uses TRBV5-1 and TRBJ2-1, with D possibly called TRBD1 or TRBD2 (5 bases each). Germline V gene data show CDR1 as SGHRS and CDR2 as YFSETQ. The CDR3 is made up of 16 amino acids. V lost 4 bases to trimming and J lost 10 bases, with 24 bases between them. Here the CDR3 DNA reads TGCGCCAGCAGCCCCCGTTTGGGAGAGGGGAGCTGGGAGCAGTTCTTC. It is translated as CASSPRLGEGSWEQFF.

V gene TRBV14 combines with J gene TRBJ1-2; D is undetermined. Trimming took off 0 bases at V and 3 bases at J, with 2 bases between the two ends. Germline CDR1 SGHDN, CDR2 FVKESK. The CDR3 extends over 12 amino acids. The CDR3 region is CASSQDDYGYTF. The DNA for the CDR3 is TGTGCCAGCAGCCAAGATGACTATGGCTACACCTTC.